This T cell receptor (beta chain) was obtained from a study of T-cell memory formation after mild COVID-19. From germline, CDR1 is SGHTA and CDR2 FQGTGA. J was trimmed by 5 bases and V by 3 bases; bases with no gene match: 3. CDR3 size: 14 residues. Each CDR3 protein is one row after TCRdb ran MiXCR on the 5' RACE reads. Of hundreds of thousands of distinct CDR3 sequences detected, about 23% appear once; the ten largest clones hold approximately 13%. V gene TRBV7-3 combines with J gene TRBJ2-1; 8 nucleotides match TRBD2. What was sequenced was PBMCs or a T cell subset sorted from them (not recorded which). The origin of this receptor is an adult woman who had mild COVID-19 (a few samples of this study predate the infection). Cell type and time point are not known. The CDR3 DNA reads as TGTGCCAGCAGCTTTGCGGGAGGCGACAATGAGCAGTTCTTC. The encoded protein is CASSFAGGDNEQFF.